This T cell receptor beta chain was observed in a study of control samples from healthy donors and cancer patients. The table came from immunoSEQ multiplex PCR; TCRdb's copy has only in-frame clones and leaves some out. The table includes about 98,000 clones, approximately 82% detected once. V shed 7 bases and J 3 bases; nucleotides not matched to a gene: 4. There are 14 residues in the CDR3. Germline CDR1 and CDR2: MNHEY and SVGAGI. This TCR derives from a man between 60 and 70 years old in good health. The material sequenced was blood. This rearrangement joins TRBV6-5 to TRBJ2-7; TRBD2 agrees at 12 bases. CDR3 region: CASTRLAGVYEQYF. The DNA for the CDR3 is TGTGCCAGCACCCGACTAGCGGGAGTCTACGAGCAGTACTTC.